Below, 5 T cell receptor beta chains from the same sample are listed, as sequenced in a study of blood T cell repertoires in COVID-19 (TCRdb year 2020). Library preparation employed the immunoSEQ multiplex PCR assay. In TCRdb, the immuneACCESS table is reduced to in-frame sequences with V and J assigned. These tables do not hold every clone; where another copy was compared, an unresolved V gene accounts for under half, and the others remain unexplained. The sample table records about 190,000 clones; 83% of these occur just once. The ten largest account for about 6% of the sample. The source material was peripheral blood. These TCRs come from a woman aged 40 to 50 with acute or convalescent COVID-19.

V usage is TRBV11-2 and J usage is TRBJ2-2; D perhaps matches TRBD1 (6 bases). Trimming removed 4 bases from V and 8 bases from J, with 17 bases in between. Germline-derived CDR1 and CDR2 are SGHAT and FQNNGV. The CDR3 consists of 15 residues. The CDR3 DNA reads TGTGCCAGCAGCTCACTCCAGGGGCGACGAGGGGAGCTGTTTTTT. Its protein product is CASSSLQGRRGELFF.

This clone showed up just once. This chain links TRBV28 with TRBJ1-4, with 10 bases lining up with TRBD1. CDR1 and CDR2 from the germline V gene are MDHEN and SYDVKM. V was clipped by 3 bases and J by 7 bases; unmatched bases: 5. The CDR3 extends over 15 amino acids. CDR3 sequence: CASSFRTGGAEKLFF. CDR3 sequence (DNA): TGTGCCAGCAGTTTCCGGACAGGGGGGGCTGAAAAACTGTTTTTT. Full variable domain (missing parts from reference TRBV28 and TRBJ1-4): DVKVTQSSRYLVKRTGEKVFLECVQDMDHENMFWYRQDPGLGLRLIYFSYDVKMKEKGDIPEGYSVSREKKERFSLILESASTNQTSMYLCASSFRTGGAEKLFFGSGTQLSVL.

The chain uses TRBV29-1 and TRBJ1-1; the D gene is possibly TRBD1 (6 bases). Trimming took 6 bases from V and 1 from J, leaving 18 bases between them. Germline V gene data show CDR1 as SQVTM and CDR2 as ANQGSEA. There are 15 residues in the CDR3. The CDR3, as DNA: TGCAGCGTGGGGGCGTCGTGGGAACAGAACACTGAAGCTTTCTTT. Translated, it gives CSVGASWEQNTEAFF.

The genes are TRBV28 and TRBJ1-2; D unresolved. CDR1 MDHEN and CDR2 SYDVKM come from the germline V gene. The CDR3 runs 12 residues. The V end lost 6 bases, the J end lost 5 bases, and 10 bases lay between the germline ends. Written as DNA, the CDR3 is TGTGCCAGCAGAGTGGAGCCTTATGGCTACACCTTC. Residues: CASRVEPYGYTF.

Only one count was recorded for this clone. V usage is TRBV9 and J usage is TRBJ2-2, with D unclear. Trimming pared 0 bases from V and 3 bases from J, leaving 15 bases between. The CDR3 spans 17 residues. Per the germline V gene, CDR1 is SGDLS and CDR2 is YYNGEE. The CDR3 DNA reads TGTGCCAGCAGCGTAGTCGACATCCGGTCTGACACCGGGGAGCTGTTTTTT. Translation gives CASSVVDIRSDTGELFF.